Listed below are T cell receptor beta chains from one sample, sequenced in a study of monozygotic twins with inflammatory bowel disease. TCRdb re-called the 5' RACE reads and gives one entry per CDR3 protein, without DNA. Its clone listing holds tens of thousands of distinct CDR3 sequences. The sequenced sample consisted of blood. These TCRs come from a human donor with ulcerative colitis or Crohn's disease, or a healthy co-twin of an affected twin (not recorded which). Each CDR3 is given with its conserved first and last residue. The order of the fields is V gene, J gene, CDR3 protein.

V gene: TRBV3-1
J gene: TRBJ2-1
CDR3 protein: CASSQFAARGGYNEQFF

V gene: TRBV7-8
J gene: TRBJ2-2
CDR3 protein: CASSLVTGFLTGELFF

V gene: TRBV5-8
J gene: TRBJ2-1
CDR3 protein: CASSLGTGSFSYNEQFF

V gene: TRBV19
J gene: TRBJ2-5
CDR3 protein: CASSPRYAETQYF

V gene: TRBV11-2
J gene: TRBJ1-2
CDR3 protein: CATSAGVNYGYTF

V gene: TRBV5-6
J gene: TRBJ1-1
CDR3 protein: CASSPGTGASDTEAFF

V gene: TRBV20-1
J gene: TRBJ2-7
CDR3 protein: CSATRGWGYYEQYF

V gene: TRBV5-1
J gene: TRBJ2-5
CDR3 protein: CASSLASTRGQETQYF

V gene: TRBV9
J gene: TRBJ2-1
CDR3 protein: CASSATSSYNEQFF

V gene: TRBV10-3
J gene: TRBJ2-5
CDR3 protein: CAARARDGETQYF

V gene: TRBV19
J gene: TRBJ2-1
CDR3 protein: CASQKRPSGGAWTYNEQFF

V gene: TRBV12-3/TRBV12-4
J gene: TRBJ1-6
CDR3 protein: CASSQGGSNNSPLHF

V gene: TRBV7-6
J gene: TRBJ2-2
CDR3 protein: CASSWGTTPGGELFF

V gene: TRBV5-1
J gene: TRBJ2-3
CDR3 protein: CASSLVVSGVEDTQYF

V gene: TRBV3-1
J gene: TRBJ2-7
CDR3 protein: CAVSKRTGPYEQYF

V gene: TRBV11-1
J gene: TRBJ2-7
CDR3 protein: CASSSRGGFGQGVYEQYF

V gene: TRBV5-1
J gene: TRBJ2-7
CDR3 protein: CASSLALSGGTYEQYF

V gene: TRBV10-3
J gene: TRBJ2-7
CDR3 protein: CAISDLAGVHYEQYF

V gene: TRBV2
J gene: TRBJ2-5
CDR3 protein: CASRRGSPAETQYF

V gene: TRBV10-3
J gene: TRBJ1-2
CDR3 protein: CAISEGGTGNYGYTF

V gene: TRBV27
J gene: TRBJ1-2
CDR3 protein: CASSLSDRGYGYTF

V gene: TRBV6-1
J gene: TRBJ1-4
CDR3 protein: CASSRDRTNEKLFF

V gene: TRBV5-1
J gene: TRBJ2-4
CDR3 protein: CASSLLGSAKNIQYF

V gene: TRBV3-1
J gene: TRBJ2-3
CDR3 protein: CASSPGVTSTDTQYF

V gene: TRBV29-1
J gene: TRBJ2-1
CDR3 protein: CSVEGTSSYNEQFF

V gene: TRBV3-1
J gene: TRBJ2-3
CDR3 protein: CASRSGRSRTDTQYF

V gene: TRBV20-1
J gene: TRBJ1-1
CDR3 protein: CSASSSGEAFF

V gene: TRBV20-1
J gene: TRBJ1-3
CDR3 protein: CSASGDRRRSGNTIYF

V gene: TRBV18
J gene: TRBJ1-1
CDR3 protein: CASSQRGTTLPPDTEAFF

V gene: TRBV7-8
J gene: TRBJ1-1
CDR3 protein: CASSKQGAMNTEAFF

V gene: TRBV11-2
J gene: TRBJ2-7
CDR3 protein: CASSLDPGVSEQYF

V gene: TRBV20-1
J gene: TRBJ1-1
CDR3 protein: CSASRGLGTEAFF

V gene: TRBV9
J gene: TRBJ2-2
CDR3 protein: CASSVVWGGTGELFF

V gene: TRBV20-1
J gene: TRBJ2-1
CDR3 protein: CRIARLAGYNEQFF

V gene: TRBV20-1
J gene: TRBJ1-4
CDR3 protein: CSGQGGEGPEKLFF

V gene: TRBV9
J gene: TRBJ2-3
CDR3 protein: CASSVVGGGDTQYF

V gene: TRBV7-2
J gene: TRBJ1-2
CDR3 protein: CASSPHGGGNYGYTF

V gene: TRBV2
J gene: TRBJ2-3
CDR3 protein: CASRSARPGDTQYF

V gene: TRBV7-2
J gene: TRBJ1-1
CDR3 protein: CASSLDRGGYTEAFF

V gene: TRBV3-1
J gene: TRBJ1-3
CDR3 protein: CASTRAGGNTIYF

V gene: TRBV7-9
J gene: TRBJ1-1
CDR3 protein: CASSLVGDLNTEAFF

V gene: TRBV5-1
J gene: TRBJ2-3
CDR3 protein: CASSPGLAGPTDTQYF

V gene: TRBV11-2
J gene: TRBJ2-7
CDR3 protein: CASNLGSSYEQYF

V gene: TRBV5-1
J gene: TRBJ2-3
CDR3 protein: CASSSPFGTSGGAHFTDTQYF

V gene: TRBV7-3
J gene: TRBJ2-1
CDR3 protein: CASSSEISTPGQGRNEQFF

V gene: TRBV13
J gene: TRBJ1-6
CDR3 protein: CASSSASYNSPLHF

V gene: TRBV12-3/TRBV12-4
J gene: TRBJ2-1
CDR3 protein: CASTPAEGARGEQFF

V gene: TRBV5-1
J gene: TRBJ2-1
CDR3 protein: CASSLGQGNNEQFF

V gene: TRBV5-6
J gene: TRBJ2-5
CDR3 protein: CPSSLATGGIETQYF

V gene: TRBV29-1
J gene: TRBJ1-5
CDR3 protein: CSLVHRGSSNQPQHF

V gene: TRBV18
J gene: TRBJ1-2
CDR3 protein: CASSQTHNYGYTF